One T cell receptor (beta chain) is described in this entry. Assay used: immunoSEQ multiplex PCR; TCRdb lists only in-frame clones, some missing. The data show about 250,000 clones, 87% seen once. The data derive from a study of blood T cell repertoires in COVID-19. Germline lookup yields CDR1 MDHEN and CDR2 SYDVKM. V was cut by 5 bases and J by 4 bases, with 20 bases left in between. The CDR3 is 16 residues long. The chain couples TRBV28 to TRBJ1-2, with a possible D match to TRBD1 (5 bases). Sequenced material: PBMCs or T cells enriched from blood (not recorded which). This clonotype was sampled from a woman between 25 and 40 years old with acute COVID-19. The CDR3 loop is CASSPKGQAASYGYTF. CDR3 sequence (DNA): TGTGCCAGCAGTCCTAAAGGACAAGCAGCTAGCTATGGCTACACCTTC.